The T cell receptor beta chain under discussion was sequenced for a study of beta chain features in type 1 diabetes. Germline lookup yields CDR1 MDHEN and CDR2 SYDVKM. The CDR3 covers 14 residues. V was clipped by 6 bases and J by 2 bases, with 11 bases between them. With respect to this clone: The antigen is unknown.

Study observations and caveats: Patients' naive, central memory and Treg TCRB repertoires seemed closer to one another than those of healthy donors. Sequencing used cDNA, and cells with high TCR expression could therefore be over-represented.

The isolated RNA, all of it, was reverse transcribed, so expressed TCRB transcripts were what got sequenced. Libraries were prepared by immunoSEQ multiplex PCR; TCRdb keeps only in-frame clonotypes and omits some of them. The table lists roughly 610,000 clones, around a sixth of them singletons. The gene calls are TRBV28 and TRBJ1-5; D possibly corresponds to TRBD1 (6 bases). The receptor comes from a man aged 18 to 30 in good health. Sequencing used naive CD4+ T cells from blood. CDR3 amino acids: CASSQGFRNQPQHF. CDR3 DNA: TGTGCCAGCAGCCAGGGGTTTCGCAATCAGCCCCAGCATTTT.